These 30 T cell receptor beta chains originate from one sample sequenced in a study of blood T cell repertoires in COVID-19. Some clones are missing from TCRdb's copy, which holds only in-frame ones; the method was immunoSEQ multiplex PCR. The table has approximately 150,000 clones, roughly nine tenths seen once; the top ten hold roughly 2.5%. The sequencing input was peripheral blood. Source of these receptors: a human donor with COVID-19, enrolled during active disease. The donor label of this sample is uncertain.

The chain employs TRBV5-1 and TRBJ1-1; no clear D gene. Germline V gene lookup returns CDR1 SGHRS and CDR2 YFSETQ. The CDR3 length is 14 residues. V was shortened by 2 bases and J by 5 bases, with 13 bases between the two germline ends. The CDR3: CASSFRERGTEAFF. CDR3 in DNA: TGCGCCAGCAGCTTTCGTGAGCGAGGAACTGAAGCTTTCTTT. The full variable domain, in which reference TRBV5-1 and TRBJ1-1 provide the parts outside the CDR3, is KAGVTQTPRYLIKTRGQQVTLSCSPISGHRSVSWYQQTPGQGLQFLFEYFSETQRNKGNFPGRFSGRQFSNSRSEMNVSTLELGDSALYLCASSFRERGTEAFFGQGTRLTVV.

V and J are TRBV28 and TRBJ2-5; TRBD1 agrees at 9 bases. The CDR3 is 14 residues long. From germline, CDR1 is MDHEN and CDR2 SYDVKM. V lost 10 bases and J lost 4; bases outside the gene matches: 10. The DNA of the CDR3 is TGTGCCACTACACAGGGGGCGGCCAGAGAGACCCAGTACTTC. This encodes CATTQGAARETQYF. Variable domain in full (rest from reference TRBV28 and TRBJ2-5): DVKVTQSSRYLVKRTGEKVFLECVQDMDHENMFWYRQDPGLGLRLIYFSYDVKMKEKGDIPEGYSVSREKKERFSLILESASTNQTSMYLCATTQGAARETQYFGPGTRLLVL.

This clone was seen only once. The V gene is TRBV3-1 (or the pseudogene TRBV3-2), the J gene TRBJ1-1; no clear D gene. Germline assignment: CDR1 LGHDT and CDR2 YNNKEL (reference sequence). V was trimmed by 0 bases and J by 8 bases, leaving 10 bases between them. The length of the CDR3 is 13 residues. CDR3 in DNA: TGTGCCAGCAGCCAAGATCATGCAGGCGAAGCTTTCTTT. Its translation: CASSQDHAGEAFF.

The J gene is TRBJ2-1, the V gene TRBV9; possibly TRBD2 for D (5 bases). Germline V gene sequence: CDR1 SGDLS, CDR2 YYNGEE. The germline V and J ends were trimmed by 6 bases and 8 bases, with 18 bases remaining between them. The CDR3 covers 14 residues. The CDR3 is CASTILEVGDEQFF. The CDR3 nucleotides are TGTGCCAGCACCATCCTCGAGGTCGGGGATGAGCAGTTCTTC.

On this clone: Different DNA sequences within this sample yield the same CDR3. The chain is built from TRBV3-1 (or the pseudogene TRBV3-2) and TRBJ1-4, with 7 positions matching TRBD1. Germline-derived CDR1 and CDR2 are LGHDT and YNNKEL (reference sequence). This CDR3 spans 15 amino acids. With V trimmed by 4 bases and J by 8 bases, 10 bases remained unmatched. In DNA form, the CDR3 reads TGTGCCAGCAGCCCCCGACAGGGTCTAAGGGAAAAACTGTTTTTT. This translates into CASSPRQGLREKLFF.

V is TRBV5-6 and J is TRBJ2-1, with TRBD1 identical over 7 bases. The CDR3 sequence is 14 residues long. CDR1 SGHDT and CDR2 YYEEEE come from the germline V gene. V lost 4 bases, J lost 2 bases, and 3 bases stayed unmatched. CDR3 DNA sequence: TGTGCCAGCAGCCCAGGGACAGCCTACAATGAGCAGTTCTTC. Its translation is CASSPGTAYNEQFF. Full variable domain (outside the CDR3, taken from reference TRBV5-6 and TRBJ2-1): DAGVTQSPTHLIKTRGQQVTLRCSPKSGHDTVSWYQQALGQGPQFIFQYYEEEERQRGNFPDRFSGHQFPNYSSELNVNALLLGDSALYLCASSPGTAYNEQFFGPGTRLTVL.

V is TRBV4-2 and J is TRBJ1-6; D may be TRBD1 (5 bases). This CDR3 region has 16 residues. Germline CDR1 is LGHNA and CDR2 is YNFKEQ. V gave up 0 bases and J gave up 3 bases, with 9 bases separating them. CDR3 in DNA: TGTGCCAGCAGCCAAGAATCAGGGTTCTATAATTCACCCCTCCACTTT. Amino acid sequence: CASSQESGFYNSPLHF.

The chain joins TRBV11-3 to TRBJ2-6; weak D call: TRBD2 (5 bases). CDR1 SGHNT and CDR2 YENEEA come from the germline V gene. Trimming pared 5 bases from V and 4 bases from J, leaving 12 bases between. The CDR3 runs 15 residues. The CDR3: CASSPGESGANVLTF. CDR3 nucleotides: TGTGCCAGCAGCCCCGGGGAGTCCGGGGCCAACGTCCTGACTTTC.

The CDR3 sequence: CASSLLRGLVGHYF. Here the CDR3 DNA reads TGTGCCAGCAGCTTGCTCAGGGGCTTGGTCGGTCATTACTTC. The rearrangement links TRBV5-6 to TRBJ2-5; possibly TRBD1 for D (6 bases). This CDR3 has 14 residues. Trimming left V 1 base short and J 14 bases short, with 21 bases between. CDR1 and CDR2 from the germline V gene are SGHDT and YYEEEE.

This clone came up a few times. The rearrangement joins TRBV25-1 to TRBJ1-3; 8 bases map to TRBD1. With 3 bases clipped from V and 0 bases from J, the junction kept 4 bases outside the gene matches. The CDR3 runs 16 residues. CDR1 is MGHDK, CDR2 SYGVNS, per germline. The CDR3 DNA sequence: TGTGCCAGCAGTGACCCCGGGACAGGCTCTGGAAACACCATATATTTT. Translation: CASSDPGTGSGNTIYF.

The V gene is TRBV6-2 or TRBV6-3, the J gene TRBJ1-6; D remains unclear. V gave up 5 bases and J gave up 9 bases, with 11 bases separating them. The CDR3 covers 13 residues. Germline values: CDR1 MNHEY, CDR2 SVGEGT. CDR3: CASSVELGSPLHF. The DNA of the CDR3 is TGTGCCAGCAGTGTGGAGCTCGGTTCACCCCTCCACTTT.

The rearrangement joins TRBV7-9 to TRBJ2-5; a weak D match, TRBD1 (6 bases). The germline V and J ends were trimmed by 2 bases and 0 bases, with 10 bases remaining between them. In germline, CDR1 is SEHNR, CDR2 FQNEAQ (reference sequence). CDR3 length: 15 residues. DNA of the CDR3: TGTGCCAGCAGCTTAATAGGACAGCACCAAGAGACCCAGTACTTC. Its translation is CASSLIGQHQETQYF.

V and J are TRBV4-1 and TRBJ1-6; D is unclear. V was pared by 1 base and J by 7 bases, with 14 bases between. CDR1 and CDR2 from the germline V gene are MGHRA and YSYEKL. This CDR3 spans 16 amino acids. DNA of the CDR3: TGCGCCAGCAGCCAAGGTGGCGGGATTCGCAATTCACCCCTCCACTTT. Encoded protein: CASSQGGGIRNSPLHF.

The J gene is TRBJ2-7, the V gene TRBV29-1; tentative D call: TRBD2 (5 bases). Trimming removed 3 bases at V and 1 base at J, with 16 bases between. CDR1 is SQVTM, CDR2 ANQGSEA, per germline. The CDR3 totals 15 residues. This chain's CDR3 is CSVDSGKGLSYEQYF. The CDR3 bases are TGCAGCGTTGATTCGGGGAAGGGATTATCCTACGAGCAGTACTTC.

The chain links TRBV19 to TRBJ1-5, with 8 bases that match TRBD1. V shed 5 bases, J shed 7 bases, and the junction held 4 bases outside the gene matches. Germline V gives CDR1 LNHDA, CDR2 SQIVND (reference sequence). The CDR3 sequence is 13 residues long. The DNA of the CDR3 is TGTGCCAGTAGTTCCCAGGGGGCGCAGCCCCAGCATTTT. It translates to CASSSQGAQPQHF.

The chain recombines TRBV5-1 with TRBJ2-1; 12 bases line up with TRBD2. Unmatched junction bases numbered 3, after V lost 2 bases and J lost 0 bases. The CDR3 runs to 17 residues. CDR1 and CDR2 from the germline V gene are SGHRS and YFSETQ. The CDR3 region has the DNA TGCGCCAGCAGCTTCTGGACTAGCGGGGCCTCCTACAATGAGCAGTTCTTC. It specifies CASSFWTSGASYNEQFF. The whole variable domain, filled in from reference TRBV5-1 and TRBJ2-1, reads KAGVTQTPRYLIKTRGQQVTLSCSPISGHRSVSWYQQTPGQGLQFLFEYFSETQRNKGNFPGRFSGRQFSNSRSEMNVSTLELGDSALYLCASSFWTSGASYNEQFFGPGTRLTVL.

V and J are TRBV2 and TRBJ1-6; possible D gene TRBD1, 5 bases. Germline CDR1 reads SNHLY; CDR2 reads FYNNEI. This CDR3 is 16 amino acids long. Deletions cut 6 bases from V and 0 bases from J, with 12 bases between. CDR3 bases: TGTGCCAGCAGAAATAACCAGGGCTCCTATAATTCACCCCTCCACTTT. Its protein product is CASRNNQGSYNSPLHF. The full variable domain, with the rest looked up from reference TRBV2 and TRBJ1-6, is EPEVTQTPSHQVTQMGQEVILRCVPISNHLYFYWYRQILGQKVEFLVSFYNNEISEKSEIFDDQFSVERPDGSNFTLKIRSTKLEDSAMYFCASRNNQGSYNSPLHFGNGTRLTVT.

J is TRBJ2-7 and V is TRBV10-1; D gene ambiguous. V was trimmed by 3 bases and J by 4 bases, leaving 10 bases between them. Germline V gene sequence: CDR1 WNHNN, CDR2 SYGVQD (reference sequence). The CDR3 length is 13 residues. The CDR3 loop is CASSDTPVYEQYF. CDR3 in DNA: TGCGCCAGCAGTGATACTCCCGTTTACGAGCAGTACTTC.

The V call is TRBV6-5, the J call TRBJ2-2; 8 positions agree with TRBD1. The germline V gene has CDR1 MNHEY and CDR2 SVGAGI. The CDR3 consists of 14 residues. Trimming at V came to 5 bases and at J to 6 bases, leaving 5 bases not matched to a gene. The CDR3 region has the DNA TGTGCCAGCAGTAGGACAGGGTTGGCCGGGGAGCTGTTTTTT. It codes for CASSRTGLAGELFF.

This sequence joins TRBV5-1 and TRBJ2-1, with 14 bases aligning to TRBD2. V lost 3 bases and J lost 9; bases outside the gene matches: 14. CDR1 and CDR2 (germline): SGHRS, YFSETQ. This CDR3 has 18 amino acids. CDR3 in amino acids: CASSSTSGGATIASEQFF. In nucleotides, the CDR3 is TGCGCCAGCAGCTCGACTAGCGGGGGGGCAACAATTGCGAGTGAGCAGTTCTTC. The full variable domain, completed using reference TRBV5-1 and TRBJ2-1, is KAGVTQTPRYLIKTRGQQVTLSCSPISGHRSVSWYQQTPGQGLQFLFEYFSETQRNKGNFPGRFSGRQFSNSRSEMNVSTLELGDSALYLCASSSTSGGATIASEQFFGPGTRLTVL.

J is TRBJ1-1 and V is TRBV21-1. TRBV21-1 is shown as a pseudogene. The CDR3 runs 15 residues. CDR3 protein: CASSKKGEMNTEAFF. In nucleotides, the CDR3 is TGTGCCAGCAGCAAAAAGGGAGAGATGAACACTGAAGCTTTCTTT.

This chain joins TRBV5-1 and TRBJ2-2; D remains ambiguous. Trimming pared 0 bases from V and 3 bases from J, leaving 9 bases between. The CDR3 contains 15 residues. Germline lookup yields CDR1 SGHRS and CDR2 YFSETQ. CDR3 region: CASSLDARDTGELFF. CDR3 coding DNA: TGCGCCAGCAGCTTGGATGCCCGGGACACCGGGGAGCTGTTTTTT.

The rearrangement uses TRBV5-1 and TRBJ1-4, with 8 nucleotides matching TRBD1. Germline lookup yields CDR1 SGHRS and CDR2 YFSETQ. With V trimmed by 3 bases and J by 4 bases, 11 bases remained unmatched. The CDR3 is 17 residues long. CDR3 residues: CASSYGTGRGDNEKLFF. The CDR3, as DNA: TGCGCCAGCAGCTACGGGACAGGTCGGGGTGATAATGAAAAACTGTTTTTT.

The chain joins TRBV2 to TRBJ1-1; the match to TRBD1 covers 8 bases. Per the germline V gene, CDR1 is SNHLY and CDR2 is FYNNEI. This CDR3 has 16 amino acids. V lost 6 bases to trimming and J lost 3 bases; unmatched junction nucleotides: 12. CDR3 coding DNA: TGTGCCAGCAGGGACTCCAGGGGGCGTGGGGACACTGAAGCTTTCTTT. Translation gives CASRDSRGRGDTEAFF. The entire variable domain, with the rest obtained from reference TRBV2 and TRBJ1-1, is as follows: EPEVTQTPSHQVTQMGQEVILRCVPISNHLYFYWYRQILGQKVEFLVSFYNNEISEKSEIFDDQFSVERPDGSNFTLKIRSTKLEDSAMYFCASRDSRGRGDTEAFFGQGTRLTVV.

The rearrangement links TRBV13 to TRBJ1-1; 7 bases fit TRBD1. CDR1 PRHDT and CDR2 FYEKMQ come from the germline V gene (reference sequence). The V gene end was trimmed by 4 bases and the J gene end by 0 bases; junction bases not matched to a gene: 5. The CDR3 has 15 residues. CDR3 sequence: CASSSLGQLNTEAFF. The CDR3 nucleotides are TGTGCCAGCAGCTCGCTGGGACAGTTGAACACTGAAGCTTTCTTT. The variable domain in full, with the rest retrieved from reference TRBV13 and TRBJ1-1, is AAGVIQSPRHLIKEKRETATLKCYPIPRHDTVYWYQQGPGQDPQFLISFYEKMQSDKGSIPDRFSAQQFSDYHSELNMSSLELGDSALYFCASSSLGQLNTEAFFGQGTRLTVV.

The chain is built from TRBV5-1 and TRBJ2-1; perhaps TRBD2 as D (5 bases). The V gene lost 4 bases and the J gene lost 5 bases, with 10 bases spanning the gap. CDR3 length: 13 residues. From germline, CDR1 is SGHRS and CDR2 YFSETQ. Here the CDR3 DNA reads TGCGCCAGCAGCGTGGACGGGGACAATGAGCAGTTCTTC. It yields the protein CASSVDGDNEQFF.

The gene calls are TRBV9 and TRBJ2-3, with TRBD2 matching over 9 bases. The CDR3 length is 15 residues. Losses at the gene ends were 2 bases for V and 2 bases for J; bases not matched to a gene: 3. CDR1 and CDR2 from the germline V gene are SGDLS and YYNGEE. The CDR3 coding sequence is TGTGCCAGCAGCGTCAAGCGGGGGGACACAGATACGCAGTATTTT. Translated, it gives CASSVKRGDTDTQYF.

The rearrangement links TRBV10-1 to TRBJ2-3; D is possibly TRBD2 (6 bases). Trimming shortened V by 2 bases and J by 5 bases, and 11 bases separated the two germline ends. CDR3 size: 14 residues. CDR1 is WNHNN, CDR2 SYGVQD, per germline (reference sequence). Written as DNA, the CDR3 is TGCGCCAGCAGTGAGCTGGGGGGTCAAGATACGCAGTATTTT. It codes for CASSELGGQDTQYF.

This rearrangement joins TRBV7-2 to TRBJ2-4; 7 bases are a match to TRBD2. J lost 1 base, V lost 1 base, and 4 bases had no gene match. The CDR3 runs 16 residues. Germline CDR1 and CDR2: SGHTA and FQGNSA. CDR3 region: CASSLGGREAKNIQYF. The CDR3 DNA sequence: TGTGCCAGCAGCTTAGGTGGGAGGGAGGCCAAAAACATTCAGTACTTC.

The chain recombines TRBV6-5 with TRBJ1-6; 8 bases fit TRBD1. The CDR3 is made up of 14 amino acids. J lost 11 bases, V lost 5 bases, and 8 bases had no gene match. Germline lookup yields CDR1 MNHEY and CDR2 SVGAGI. The CDR3 is CASSRDRYRTPLHF. In nucleotides, the CDR3 is TGTGCCAGCAGTCGGGACAGGTATCGGACACCCCTCCACTTT.